These 4 T cell receptor beta chains share one sample of origin, sequenced in a study of spatial heterogeneity in lung cancer. TCRdb processed the 5' RACE reads anew with MiXCR; each CDR3 protein has one entry. Of some 41,000 distinct CDR3 sequences listed, approximately 6.3% are singletons. Time point reported: sample taken at primary tumor resection. Specimen: PBMCs, collected at surgery. These receptor sequences come from a female donor with early-stage non-small cell lung cancer.

This clonotype was recorded a few times. V gene TRBV4-2 combines with J gene TRBJ2-7; 9 positions match TRBD1. V shed 2 bases and J 5 bases; nucleotides not matched to a gene: 4. The germline CDR1 and CDR2 sequences are LGHNA and YNFKEQ. This CDR3 is 14 amino acids long. The CDR3 loop is CASSQYRGRNEQYF. The CDR3 DNA reads TGTGCCAGCAGCCAATACAGGGGGCGGAACGAGCAGTACTTC.

This clonotype was counted ten times or more. V and J are TRBV7-9 and TRBJ2-1, with 9 nucleotides matching TRBD2. The CDR3 has 15 residues. After removal of 3 bases from V and 4 bases from J, the junction contained 4 bases not matched to a gene. Germline loops: CDR1 SEHNR, CDR2 FQNEAQ (reference sequence). The CDR3 here is CASSFSGGRYNEQFF. In DNA, the CDR3 is TGTGCCAGCAGCTTTAGCGGGGGCCGGTACAATGAGCAGTTCTTC.

This clonotype was recorded many times. The J gene is TRBJ2-5, the V gene TRBV29-1; 7 nucleotides align to TRBD1. The germline CDR1 and CDR2 sequences are SQVTM and ANQGSEA. The CDR3 covers 16 residues. With 7 bases clipped from V and 5 bases from J, the junction kept 19 bases outside the gene matches. In nucleotides, the CDR3 is TGCAGCGGCCTCAGCCTGACAGGGACGGCAGGGGAGACCCAGTACTTC. This translates into CSGLSLTGTAGETQYF.

This clonotype appeared many times. This rearrangement joins TRBV12-3 or TRBV12-4 to TRBJ1-5; 9 bases are a match to TRBD1. The ends lost 4 bases at V and 4 bases at J; junction bases unmatched: 8. This CDR3 has 16 amino acids. CDR3 sequence: CASSSPRGTGNQPQHF. As DNA, the CDR3 is TGTGCCAGCAGTTCGCCAAGAGGGACAGGGAATCAGCCCCAGCATTTT.